Listed here are 8 T cell receptor beta chains from one sample, sequenced in a study of blood T cell repertoires in COVID-19. Sequencing used immunoSEQ multiplex PCR; TCRdb keeps in-frame clones, though not all of them. The table has more than 85,000 clones, more than 65% seen once. Specimen: peripheral blood. These receptors all stem from a man older than 75 with active or convalescent COVID-19.

This chain connects TRBV19 to TRBJ1-1; D is ambiguous. There are 13 residues in the CDR3. Trimming removed 8 bases at V and 0 bases at J, with 10 bases between. Per germline, CDR1 LNHDA and CDR2 SQIVND (reference sequence). For the CDR3, the DNA is TGTGCCAGTTCGGGGTGGCTGAACACTGAAGCTTTCTTT. It codes for CASSGWLNTEAFF.

This rearrangement joins TRBV19 to TRBJ2-2, with 7 bases aligning to TRBD2. The CDR3 totals 13 residues. J gave up 2 bases and V 7 bases, and 1 base lay outside the gene matches. Germline CDR1 and CDR2: LNHDA and SQIVND (reference sequence). CDR3 amino acids: CASKRDNTGELFF. The CDR3 DNA is TGTGCCAGTAAGCGGGATAACACCGGGGAGCTGTTTTTT.

This chain joins TRBV7-9 and TRBJ2-3; 10 positions match TRBD1. V lost 2 bases to trimming and J lost 6 bases; unmatched junction nucleotides: 5. Germline loops: CDR1 SEHNR, CDR2 FQNEAQ (reference sequence). This CDR3 comprises 15 residues. CDR3 amino acids: CASSLPGQGRDTQYF. The CDR3, as DNA: TGTGCCAGCAGCTTACCGGGACAGGGGAGGGATACGCAGTATTTT.

V usage is TRBV29-1 and J usage is TRBJ1-5; D ambiguous. The CDR3 is 13 residues long. V dropped 6 bases and J dropped 6 bases, with 15 bases sitting between them. Germline loops: CDR1 SQVTM, CDR2 ANQGSEA. Written as DNA, the CDR3 is TGCAGCGTCGGCGCGGCGCTAGGTCAGCCCCAGCATTTT. Translating gives CSVGAALGQPQHF.

J is TRBJ2-3 and V is TRBV10-1; unclear D gene. Germline V lookup: CDR1 WNHNN, CDR2 SYGVQD (reference sequence). This CDR3 has 11 amino acids. The ends were cut back, 4 bases at V and 6 bases at J, with 5 bases in the middle. CDR3 in amino acids: CASSVGDTQYF. DNA for the CDR3: TGCGCCAGCAGTGTGGGCGATACGCAGTATTTT.

CDR3 region: CASLKGTGFRYGYTF. The CDR3 region has the DNA TGTGCCAGCCTCAAAGGTACCGGGTTCCGGTATGGCTACACCTTC. The chain combines TRBV21-1 with TRBJ1-2. TRBV21-1 is described as a pseudogene. The CDR3 extends over 15 amino acids.

This sequence joins TRBV5-1 and TRBJ2-5; 15 nucleotides line up with TRBD2. The CDR3 is 17 residues long. V shed 5 bases, J shed 1 base, and the junction held 6 bases outside the gene matches. CDR1 and CDR2 (germline): SGHRS, YFSETQ. CDR3 region: CASRAGTSGGSQETQYF. The CDR3 nucleotides read TGCGCCAGCAGGGCCGGGACTAGCGGGGGGAGCCAAGAGACCCAGTACTTC.

The V and J genes are TRBV19 and TRBJ2-2; the D gene is possibly TRBD1 (6 bases). Between the trimmed V and J ends, which lost 0 bases and 6 bases, there was a span of 14 bases. Germline lookup yields CDR1 LNHDA and CDR2 SQIVND (reference sequence). The CDR3 length is 16 residues. The CDR3 sequence: CASSIEAGASAGELFF. The CDR3 region has the DNA TGTGCCAGTAGTATAGAGGCAGGGGCTTCGGCCGGGGAGCTGTTTTTT.